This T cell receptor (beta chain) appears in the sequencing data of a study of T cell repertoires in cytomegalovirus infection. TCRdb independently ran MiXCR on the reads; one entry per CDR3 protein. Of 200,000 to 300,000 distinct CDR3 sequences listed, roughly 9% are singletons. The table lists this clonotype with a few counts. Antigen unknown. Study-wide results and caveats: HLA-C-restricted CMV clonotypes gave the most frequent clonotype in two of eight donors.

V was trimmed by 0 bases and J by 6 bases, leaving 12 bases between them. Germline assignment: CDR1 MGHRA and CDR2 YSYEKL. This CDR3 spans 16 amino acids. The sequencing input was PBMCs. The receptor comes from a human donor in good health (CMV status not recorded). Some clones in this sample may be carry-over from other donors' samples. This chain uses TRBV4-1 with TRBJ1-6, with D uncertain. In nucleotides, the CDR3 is TGCGCCAGCAGCCAAGATTTCCAGGTCATTAATTCACCCCTCCACTTT. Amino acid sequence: CASSQDFQVINSPLHF.